There are a few counts of the clone carrying this T cell receptor beta chain. This specimen comes from a study of blood T cell repertoires in COVID-19. As for the study in general: Acute-phase and convalescent COVID-19 samples originated in the United States, Italy and Spain. T cells, B-cell-depleted T cells, or PBMCs supplied cDNA or gDNA.

Clones were sequenced by immunoSEQ multiplex PCR, and TCRdb holds only the in-frame ones, with some missing. This sample has tens of thousands of clones, with approximately 70% found just once. Germline assignment: CDR1 MNHNS and CDR2 SASEGT. This CDR3 contains 14 residues. V was clipped by 3 bases and J by 8 bases; unmatched bases: 8. Sequencing input: peripheral blood. The V gene is TRBV6-1, the J gene TRBJ1-1; 8 nucleotides line up with TRBD1. The sequence was obtained from a woman aged 70 to 79 with acute or convalescent COVID-19. The chain's CDR3 is CASSELGQVVEAFF. DNA for the CDR3: TGTGCCAGCAGTGAGTTGGGACAGGTGGTGGAAGCTTTCTTT.